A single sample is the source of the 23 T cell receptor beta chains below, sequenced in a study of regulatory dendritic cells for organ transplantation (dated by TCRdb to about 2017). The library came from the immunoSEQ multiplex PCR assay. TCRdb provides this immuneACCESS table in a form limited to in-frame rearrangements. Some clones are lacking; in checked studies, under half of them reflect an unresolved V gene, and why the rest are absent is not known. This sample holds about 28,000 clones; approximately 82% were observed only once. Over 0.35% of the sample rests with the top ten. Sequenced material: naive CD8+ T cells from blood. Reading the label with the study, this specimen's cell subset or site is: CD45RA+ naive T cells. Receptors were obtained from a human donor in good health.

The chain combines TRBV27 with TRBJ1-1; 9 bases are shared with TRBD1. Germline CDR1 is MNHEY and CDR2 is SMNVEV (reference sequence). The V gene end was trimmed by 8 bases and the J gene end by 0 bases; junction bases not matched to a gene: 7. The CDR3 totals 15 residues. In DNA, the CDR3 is TGTGCCAGCGGGACAGGGTACGGCATGAACACTGAAGCTTTCTTT. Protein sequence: CASGTGYGMNTEAFF.

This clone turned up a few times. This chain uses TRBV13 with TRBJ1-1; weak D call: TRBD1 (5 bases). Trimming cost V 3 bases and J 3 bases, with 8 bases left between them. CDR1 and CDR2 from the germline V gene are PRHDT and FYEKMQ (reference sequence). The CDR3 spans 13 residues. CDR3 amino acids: CASSLGPDTEAFF. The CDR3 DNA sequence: TGTGCCAGCAGCTTGGGGCCAGACACTGAAGCTTTCTTT.

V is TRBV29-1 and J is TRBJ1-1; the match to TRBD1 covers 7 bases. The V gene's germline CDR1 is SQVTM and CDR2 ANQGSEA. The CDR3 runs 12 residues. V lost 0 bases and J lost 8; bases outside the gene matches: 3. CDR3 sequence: CSVEDPRGEAFF. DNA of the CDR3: TGCAGCGTTGAAGATCCCAGGGGGGAAGCTTTCTTT.

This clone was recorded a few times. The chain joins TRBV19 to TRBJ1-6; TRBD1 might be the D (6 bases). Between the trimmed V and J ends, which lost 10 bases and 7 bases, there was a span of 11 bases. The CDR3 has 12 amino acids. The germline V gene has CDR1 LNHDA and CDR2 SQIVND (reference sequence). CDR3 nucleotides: TGTGCCACCAGGCAGGGGAATTCACCCCTCCACTTT. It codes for CATRQGNSPLHF.

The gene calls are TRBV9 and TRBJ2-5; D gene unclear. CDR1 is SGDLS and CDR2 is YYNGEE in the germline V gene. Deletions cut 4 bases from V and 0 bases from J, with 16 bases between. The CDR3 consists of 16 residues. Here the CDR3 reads CASSPTQSVYQETQYF. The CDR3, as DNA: TGTGCCAGCAGCCCCACTCAGAGCGTATACCAAGAGACCCAGTACTTC.

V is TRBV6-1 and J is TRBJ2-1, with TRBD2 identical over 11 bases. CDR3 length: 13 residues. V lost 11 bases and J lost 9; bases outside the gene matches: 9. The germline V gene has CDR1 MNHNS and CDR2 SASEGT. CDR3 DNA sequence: TGTGCCTGCAAGGCTAGCGGGGGGACTGAGCAGTTCTTC. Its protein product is CACKASGGTEQFF.

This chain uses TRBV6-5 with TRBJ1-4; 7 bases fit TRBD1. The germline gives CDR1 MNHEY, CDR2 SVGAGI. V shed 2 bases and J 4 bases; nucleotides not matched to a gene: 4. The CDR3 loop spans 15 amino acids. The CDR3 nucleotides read TGTGCCAGCAGTTACGCCGGGACAGATAATGAAAAACTGTTTTTT. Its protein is CASSYAGTDNEKLFF.

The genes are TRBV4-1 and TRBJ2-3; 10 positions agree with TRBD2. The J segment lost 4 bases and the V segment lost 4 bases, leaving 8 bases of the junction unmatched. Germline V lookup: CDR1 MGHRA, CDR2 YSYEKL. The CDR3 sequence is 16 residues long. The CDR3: CASSLQRGGQSDTQYF. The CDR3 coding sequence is TGCGCCAGCAGCCTCCAGCGGGGGGGCCAGTCAGATACGCAGTATTTT.

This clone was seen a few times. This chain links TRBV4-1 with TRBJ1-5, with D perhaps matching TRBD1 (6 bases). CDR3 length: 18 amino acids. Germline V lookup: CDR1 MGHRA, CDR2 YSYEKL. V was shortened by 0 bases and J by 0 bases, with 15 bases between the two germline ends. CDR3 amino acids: CASSQDPGRGYSNQPQHF. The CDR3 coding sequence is TGCGCCAGCAGCCAAGATCCTGGCAGGGGATATAGCAATCAGCCCCAGCATTTT.

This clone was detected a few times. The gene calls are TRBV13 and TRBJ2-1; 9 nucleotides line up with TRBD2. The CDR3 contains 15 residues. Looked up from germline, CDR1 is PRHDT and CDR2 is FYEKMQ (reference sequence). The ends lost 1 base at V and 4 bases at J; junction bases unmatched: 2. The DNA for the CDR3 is TGTGCCAGCAGCTTAGTAGCGGGGGAATACAATGAGCAGTTCTTC. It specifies CASSLVAGEYNEQFF.

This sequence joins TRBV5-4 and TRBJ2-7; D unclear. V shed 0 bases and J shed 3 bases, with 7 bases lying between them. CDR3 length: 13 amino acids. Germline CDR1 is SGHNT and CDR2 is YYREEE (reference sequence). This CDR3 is CASSLETGYEQYF. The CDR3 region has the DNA TGTGCCAGCAGCTTGGAGACGGGCTACGAGCAGTACTTC.

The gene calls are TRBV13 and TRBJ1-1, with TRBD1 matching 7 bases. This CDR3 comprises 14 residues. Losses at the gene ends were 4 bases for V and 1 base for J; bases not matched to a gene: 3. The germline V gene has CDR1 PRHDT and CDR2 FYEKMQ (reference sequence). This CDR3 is CASSSGGPNTEAFF. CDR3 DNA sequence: TGTGCCAGCAGCTCAGGGGGGCCGAACACTGAAGCTTTCTTT.

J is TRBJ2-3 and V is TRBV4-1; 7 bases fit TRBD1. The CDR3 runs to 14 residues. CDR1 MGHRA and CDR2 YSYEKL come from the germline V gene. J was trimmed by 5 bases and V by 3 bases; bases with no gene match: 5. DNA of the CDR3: TGCGCCAGCAGCCATGGACAGGTGGGAGATACGCAGTATTTT. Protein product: CASSHGQVGDTQYF.

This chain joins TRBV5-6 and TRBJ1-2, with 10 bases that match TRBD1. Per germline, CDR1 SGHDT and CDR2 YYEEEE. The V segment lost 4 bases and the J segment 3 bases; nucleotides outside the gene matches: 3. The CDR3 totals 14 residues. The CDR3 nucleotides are TGTGCCAGCAGCCAGGGACAGGGGTACTATGGCTACACCTTC. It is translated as CASSQGQGYYGYTF.

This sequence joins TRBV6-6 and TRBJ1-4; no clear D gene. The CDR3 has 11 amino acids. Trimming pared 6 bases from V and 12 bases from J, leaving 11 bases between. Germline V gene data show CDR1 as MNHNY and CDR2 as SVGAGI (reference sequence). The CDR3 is CASRYTTELFF. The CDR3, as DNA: TGTGCCAGCAGATATACCACGGAACTGTTTTTT.

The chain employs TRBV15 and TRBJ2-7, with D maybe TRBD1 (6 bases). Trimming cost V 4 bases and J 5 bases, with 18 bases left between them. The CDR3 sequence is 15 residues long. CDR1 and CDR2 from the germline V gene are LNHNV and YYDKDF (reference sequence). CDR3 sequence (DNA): TGTGCCACCAGCATAGGGACAAGAAATTCGGACGAGCAGTACTTC. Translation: CATSIGTRNSDEQYF.

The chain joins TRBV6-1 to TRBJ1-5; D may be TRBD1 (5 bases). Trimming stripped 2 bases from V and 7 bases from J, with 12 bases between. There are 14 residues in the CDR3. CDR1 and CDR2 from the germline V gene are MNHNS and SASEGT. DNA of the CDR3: TGTGCCAGCAGTGAACGGGGGGACGGACAGCCCCAGCATTTT. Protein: CASSERGDGQPQHF.

CDR3 sequence (DNA): TGCGCCAGCAGCCAAGGGGCCTATAGCACAGATACGCAGTATTTT. This translates into CASSQGAYSTDTQYF. The V gene is TRBV4-3, the J gene TRBJ2-3; D is ambiguous. Germline V lookup: CDR1 LGHNA, CDR2 YSLEER. CDR3 size: 15 residues. Trimming removed 1 base at V and 0 bases at J, with 8 bases between.

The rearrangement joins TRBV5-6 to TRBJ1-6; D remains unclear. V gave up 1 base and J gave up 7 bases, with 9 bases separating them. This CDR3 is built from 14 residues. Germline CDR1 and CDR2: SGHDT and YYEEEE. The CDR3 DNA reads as TGTGCCAGCAGCTTGCTCCTAGTAAATTCACCCCTCCACTTT. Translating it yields CASSLLLVNSPLHF.

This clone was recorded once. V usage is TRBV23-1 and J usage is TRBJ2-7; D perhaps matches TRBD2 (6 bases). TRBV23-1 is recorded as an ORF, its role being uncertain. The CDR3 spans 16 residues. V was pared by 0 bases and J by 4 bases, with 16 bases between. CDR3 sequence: CASSQSSPDYVYEQYF. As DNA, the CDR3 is TGCGCCAGCAGTCAATCCAGTCCGGACTATGTATACGAGCAGTACTTC.

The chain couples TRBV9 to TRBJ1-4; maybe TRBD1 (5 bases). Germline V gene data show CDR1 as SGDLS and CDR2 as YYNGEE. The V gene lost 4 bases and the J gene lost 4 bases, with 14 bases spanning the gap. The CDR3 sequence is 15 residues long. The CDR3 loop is CASSPSAGGNEKLFF. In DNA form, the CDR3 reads TGTGCCAGCAGCCCTTCAGCGGGGGGTAATGAAAAACTGTTTTTT.

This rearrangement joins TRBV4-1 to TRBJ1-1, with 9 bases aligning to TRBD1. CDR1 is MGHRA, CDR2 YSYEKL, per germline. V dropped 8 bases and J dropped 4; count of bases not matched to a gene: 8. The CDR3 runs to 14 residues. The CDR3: CASSAGQGGTEAFF. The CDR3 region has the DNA TGCGCCAGCTCTGCGGGACAGGGCGGCACTGAAGCTTTCTTT.

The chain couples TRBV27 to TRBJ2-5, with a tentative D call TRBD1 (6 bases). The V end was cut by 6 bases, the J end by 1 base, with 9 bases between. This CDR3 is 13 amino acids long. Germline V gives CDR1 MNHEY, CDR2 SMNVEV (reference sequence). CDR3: CASSRQVQETQYF. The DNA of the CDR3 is TGTGCCAGCAGCCGACAGGTCCAAGAGACCCAGTACTTC.